Shown below are 23 T cell receptor beta chains from a single sample sequenced in a study of cytomegalovirus exposure and HLA in healthy donors. With 60 Vbeta and 13 Jbeta primers, the PCR was carried out. Sequencing used immunoSEQ multiplex PCR; TCRdb keeps in-frame clones, though not all of them. Here the sample spans more than 200,000 clones, around 79% being singletons. Sequencing was performed on PBMCs. The receptors here all came from a girl aged 2 to 10 in good health and CMV-seronegative.

The chain carries TRBV29-1 and TRBJ2-7, with TRBD1 as a possible D gene (6 bases). Germline CDR1 reads SQVTM; CDR2 reads ANQGSEA. The CDR3 loop spans 12 amino acids. V lost 7 bases and J 3 bases, leaving 13 bases between the germline ends. CDR3 DNA sequence: TGCAGCGGGGGCAGGGGTTACTACGAGCAGTACTTC. It yields the protein CSGGRGYYEQYF.

This chain uses TRBV12-5 with TRBJ2-7; a possible D gene is TRBD1 (6 bases). Germline loops: CDR1 LGHNT, CDR2 FRNRAP. V was shortened by 1 base and J by 5 bases, with 12 bases between the two germline ends. The CDR3 is made up of 14 amino acids. CDR3 sequence reads: CASGLETGFNEQYF. CDR3 sequence (DNA): TGTGCTAGTGGTTTGGAGACAGGTTTCAACGAGCAGTACTTC.

This clone was observed a handful of times. The chain links TRBV6-1 to TRBJ2-2; D is perhaps TRBD2 (7 bases). Germline CDR1 MNHNS, CDR2 SASEGT. This CDR3 spans 12 amino acids. Trimming removed 8 bases from V and 4 bases from J, with 8 bases in between. As DNA, the CDR3 is TGTGCCAGCGGGGGGGCCACCGGGGAGCTGTTTTTT. It encodes CASGGATGELFF.

The gene calls are TRBV13 and TRBJ2-3; 8 positions match TRBD2. This CDR3 is 17 amino acids long. Trimming took 3 bases from V and 2 from J; bases not matched to a gene: 10. The germline V gene encodes CDR1 PRHDT and CDR2 FYEKMQ (reference sequence). The CDR3 nucleotides are TGTGCCAGCAGCTTGAGTCTGCGGGGGGAGCTCACAGATACGCAGTATTTT. Protein product: CASSLSLRGELTDTQYF.

In nucleotides, the CDR3 is TGTGCCAGCAGCCGACCTCAACAGGGCGAGGAGCAGTACTTC. This gives the protein CASSRPQQGEEQYF. The chain has TRBV5-4 and TRBJ2-7; a weak D match, TRBD1 (6 bases). The CDR3 length is 14 residues. Germline CDR1 is SGHNT and CDR2 is YYREEE (reference sequence). The V end lost 4 bases, the J end lost 7 bases, and 18 bases lay between the germline ends.

V usage is TRBV11-3 and J usage is TRBJ2-7; a weak D match, TRBD2 (6 bases). Germline V gene lookup returns CDR1 SGHNT and CDR2 YENEEA. CDR3 size: 14 residues. The V gene lost 2 bases and the J gene lost 6 bases, with 14 bases spanning the gap. The CDR3 DNA follows: TGTGCCAGCAGCTTAACTGGCTCCGGGAGCGAGCAGTACTTC. Its translation: CASSLTGSGSEQYF.

The J gene is TRBJ1-1, the V gene TRBV18, with 9 bases lining up with TRBD1. V dropped 0 bases and J dropped 3; count of bases not matched to a gene: 5. The length of the CDR3 is 16 residues. CDR1 and CDR2 (germline): KGHSH, LQKENI. Here the CDR3 reads CASSPPLGQGHTEAFF. CDR3 bases: TGTGCCAGCTCACCACCGTTAGGACAGGGGCACACTGAAGCTTTCTTT. The full variable domain, its missing parts supplied by reference TRBV18 and TRBJ1-1, is NAGVMQNPRHLVRRRGQEARLRCSPMKGHSHVYWYRQLPEEGLKFMVYLQKENIIDESGMPKERFSAEFPKEGPSILRIQQVVRGDSAAYFCASSPPLGQGHTEAFFGQGTRLTVV.

The table lists this clone with a few counts. This chain uses TRBV5-6 with TRBJ2-1, with D perhaps TRBD1 (6 bases). This CDR3 is 13 amino acids long. The V gene's germline CDR1 is SGHDT and CDR2 YYEEEE. Trimming removed 0 bases from V and 8 bases from J, with 9 bases in between. CDR3 in DNA: TGTGCCAGCAGCTTGGCAGGGGTAGATGAGCAGTTCTTC. This codes for CASSLAGVDEQFF.

J is TRBJ2-6 and V is TRBV4-2; D is possibly TRBD1 (5 bases). The CDR3 consists of 18 residues. Trimming pared 0 bases from V and 4 bases from J, leaving 16 bases between. Germline V gives CDR1 LGHNA, CDR2 YNFKEQ. The CDR3 DNA sequence: TGTGCCAGCAGCCAAGAATGGGCCAGGGTGGCAGGGGCCAACGTCCTGACTTTC. As protein: CASSQEWARVAGANVLTF.

This clone was picked up a small number of times. The V call is TRBV7-9, the J call TRBJ2-2; D is perhaps TRBD2 (6 bases). This CDR3 spans 15 amino acids. Trimming took 5 bases from V and 2 from J, leaving 12 bases between them. Germline V lookup: CDR1 SEHNR, CDR2 FQNEAQ (reference sequence). DNA of the CDR3: TGTGCCAGCAGCACCACCGGGGGAAACACCGGGGAGCTGTTTTTT. Translation: CASSTTGGNTGELFF.

The chain links TRBV21-1 to TRBJ2-5; no DNA check was done on the table's D call, TRBD1. TRBV21-1 is a documented pseudogene. There are 13 residues in the CDR3. The chain's CDR3 is CASPQRGVETQYF. The CDR3 coding sequence is TGTGCCAGCCCACAAAGGGGCGTGGAGACCCAGTACTTC.

This chain connects TRBV6-4 to TRBJ2-1; possibly TRBD2 for D (5 bases). The CDR3 is 18 residues long. With 3 bases removed from V and 1 base from J, the gap between germline ends came to 19 bases. Germline assignment: CDR1 MRHNA and CDR2 SNTAGT. CDR3 sequence: CASSDSYRGMSSYNEQFF. The DNA for the CDR3 is TGTGCCAGCAGTGATTCTTACCGGGGAATGAGTTCCTACAATGAGCAGTTCTTC.

The rearrangement uses TRBV19 and TRBJ1-2; 9 bases map to TRBD1. J was trimmed by 5 bases and V by 7 bases; bases with no gene match: 8. Germline CDR1 LNHDA, CDR2 SQIVND (reference sequence). There are 14 residues in the CDR3. CDR3 loop: CASTATGGGYGYTF. CDR3 DNA sequence: TGTGCCAGTACCGCCACAGGGGGCGGGTATGGCTACACCTTC.

V usage is TRBV5-6 and J usage is TRBJ1-6, with 8 bases aligning to TRBD1. The germline CDR1 and CDR2 sequences are SGHDT and YYEEEE. The length of the CDR3 is 16 residues. V shed 2 bases and J 5 bases; nucleotides not matched to a gene: 6. Written as DNA, the CDR3 is TGTGCCAGCAGCTTATTGACAGGGGATAATAATTCACCCCTCCACTTT. Its translation: CASSLLTGDNNSPLHF.

The chain couples TRBV7-2 to TRBJ1-2, with 8 bases aligning to TRBD1. Germline V gives CDR1 SGHTA, CDR2 FQGNSA. The CDR3 covers 14 residues. J lost 0 bases, V lost 7 bases, and 4 bases had no gene match. CDR3: CASIDRGPNYGYTF. CDR3 nucleotides: TGTGCCAGCATTGACAGGGGCCCTAACTATGGCTACACCTTC.

This clone was recorded once. The chain links TRBV6-1 to TRBJ1-2; 8 bases fit TRBD1. The V segment lost 6 bases and the J segment 7 bases; nucleotides outside the gene matches: 13. The CDR3 has 15 residues. CDR1 is MNHNS and CDR2 is SASEGT in the germline V gene. CDR3 DNA: TGTGCCAGCAGATTTTTCAGGGGGCCCCTTACTGGCTACACCTTC. The encoded protein is CASRFFRGPLTGYTF.

The chain employs TRBV2 and TRBJ2-1, with 15 positions matching TRBD2. Germline V gene sequence: CDR1 SNHLY, CDR2 FYNNEI. This CDR3 contains 19 residues. With 11 bases clipped from V and 0 bases from J, the junction kept 14 bases outside the gene matches. DNA for the CDR3: TGTGCCGGAAGGCCGGGACTAGCGGGAGGCACGATCTCCTACAATGAGCAGTTCTTC. This translates into CAGRPGLAGGTISYNEQFF.

V and J are TRBV27 and TRBJ2-7; 14 bases agree with TRBD2. J was trimmed by 5 bases and V by 9 bases; bases with no gene match: 9. This CDR3 comprises 15 residues. Per germline, CDR1 MNHEY and CDR2 SMNVEV (reference sequence). This CDR3 reads CASRLAGGPGNEQYF. In nucleotides, the CDR3 is TGTGCCAGTAGACTAGCGGGAGGGCCGGGAAACGAGCAGTACTTC.

The chain uses TRBV19 and TRBJ2-7; 9 nucleotides line up with TRBD2. This CDR3 is 16 amino acids long. The germline V gene encodes CDR1 LNHDA and CDR2 SQIVND (reference sequence). Losses at the gene ends were 3 bases for V and 3 bases for J; bases not matched to a gene: 9. The CDR3 loop reads CASSIFPSGAHYEQYF. The CDR3 nucleotides are TGTGCCAGTAGTATCTTTCCTAGCGGGGCCCACTACGAGCAGTACTTC.

The rearrangement links TRBV6-6 to TRBJ2-7, with TRBD2 matching over 7 bases. The J segment lost 4 bases and the V segment lost 7 bases, leaving 7 bases of the junction unmatched. The germline gives CDR1 MNHNY, CDR2 SVGAGI (reference sequence). The CDR3 runs to 13 residues. CDR3: CASKEGGLYEQYF. As DNA, the CDR3 is TGTGCCAGCAAAGAGGGAGGGCTGTACGAGCAGTACTTC.

The rearrangement links TRBV5-6 to TRBJ1-1; possible D gene TRBD1, 6 bases. Germline CDR1 is SGHDT and CDR2 is YYEEEE. The CDR3 is made up of 14 amino acids. Trimming stripped 0 bases from V and 3 bases from J, with 9 bases between. The CDR3 sequence: CASSLGAGDTEAFF. The CDR3 DNA is TGTGCCAGCAGCTTGGGCGCAGGGGACACTGAAGCTTTCTTT.

The V call is TRBV14, the J call TRBJ2-3; perhaps TRBD2 as D (6 bases). Looked up from germline, CDR1 is SGHDN and CDR2 is FVKESK. Trimming removed 4 bases at V and 4 bases at J, with 9 bases between. This CDR3 has 13 amino acids. In nucleotides, the CDR3 is TGTGCCAGCAGCCTCCGACTAGCAGATACGCAGTATTTT. This translates into CASSLRLADTQYF.

The rearrangement uses TRBV4-1 and TRBJ2-5; 7 positions agree with TRBD1. Trimming at V came to 2 bases and at J to 4 bases, leaving 16 bases not matched to a gene. The CDR3 is 18 residues long. In germline, CDR1 is MGHRA, CDR2 YSYEKL. This CDR3 is CASSQQPSTGAIGETQYF. In DNA, the CDR3 is TGCGCCAGCAGCCAACAACCTTCTACAGGGGCAATTGGAGAGACCCAGTACTTC.